The clone carrying this T cell receptor beta chain was detected many times. The germline V gene encodes CDR1 DFQATT and CDR2 SNEGSKA (reference sequence). The CDR3 extends over 13 amino acids. Trimming took off 6 bases at V and 4 bases at J, with 16 bases between the two ends. These data are taken from a study of neurological immune-mediated disorders. cDNA synthesis was performed by 5'RACE with 10-nucleotide random UMIs. TCRdb itself ran the 5' RACE reads through MiXCR, one entry per CDR3 protein. The data contain approximately 38,000 distinct CDR3 sequences, around 2.5% of them singletons. The rearrangement uses TRBV20-1 and TRBJ2-7; a possible D gene is TRBD2 (6 bases). The receptor comes from a man aged 45-65 years with multiple sclerosis. The material sequenced was PBMCs. CDR3 DNA sequence: TGCAGTGCGGAGAGGCGGGGAAGGTACGAGCAGTACTTC. Translated: CSAERRGRYEQYF.